What follows describes a single T cell receptor beta chain. The target antigen is unknown. This record belongs to a study of a mutant IDH1 vaccine in newly diagnosed glioma. Study summary: Pretreatment consisted of radiotherapy, temozolomide, or both, with most receiving both.

The time point was: week 47, end of study. Each dose of the vaccine consisted of 300 ug of mutant IDH1 20-mer peptide, with topical imiquimod. Clones were sequenced by immunoSEQ multiplex PCR, and TCRdb holds only the in-frame ones, with some missing. This table has fewer than 55,000 clones, around 60% appearing once. Germline V gene data show CDR1 as WNHNN and CDR2 as SYGVQD (reference sequence). Trimming removed 2 bases from V and 2 bases from J, with 6 bases in between. The CDR3 sequence is 13 residues long. The origin of this receptor is a middle-aged man with glioma. Some clones in this sample may be carry-over from other donors' samples. The sequences come from peripheral blood mononuclear cells (PBMCs), collected from a glioma patient whose treatment included an IDH1 peptide vaccine. J is TRBJ1-2 and V is TRBV10-1; D remains ambiguous. CDR3 residues: CASSENLNYGYTF. The CDR3 nucleotides read TGCGCCAGCAGTGAGAACCTAAACTATGGCTACACCTTC.